The 30 T cell receptor beta chains presented below share a single source sample, sequenced in a study of graft-versus-host responses after intestinal transplantation. Clones were read by immunoSEQ multiplex PCR, and TCRdb kept only the in-frame ones, dropping some. The sample has roughly 64,000 clones, over 90% seen once. The antigens these receptors bind are not known. The sequencing used unstimulated CD8+ T cells sorted from spleen or lymph node cells, collected before transplant. The receptors derive from a human donor who was the organ donor for an intestinal transplant.

This clone was seen once. The V and J genes are TRBV2 and TRBJ2-1, with 9 nucleotides matching TRBD1. After removal of 6 bases from V and 7 bases from J, the junction contained 7 bases not matched to a gene. This CDR3 is 14 amino acids long. The germline V gene encodes CDR1 SNHLY and CDR2 FYNNEI. DNA of the CDR3: TGTGCCAGCAGCGCGGGACAGGGATATAATGAGCAGTTCTTC. Its protein is CASSAGQGYNEQFF.

The chain links TRBV4-3 to TRBJ2-1, with D maybe TRBD2 (6 bases). Germline values: CDR1 LGHNA, CDR2 YSLEER. Trimming removed 1 base at V and 9 bases at J, with 13 bases between. This CDR3 contains 14 residues. The CDR3 loop is CASSQVSGRGEQFF. The CDR3 coding sequence is TGCGCCAGCAGCCAAGTGAGCGGGCGGGGTGAGCAGTTCTTC.

The chain carries TRBV18 and TRBJ2-3; 8 positions agree with TRBD1. Germline assignment: CDR1 KGHSH and CDR2 LQKENI. J was trimmed by 0 bases and V by 0 bases; bases with no gene match: 11. The CDR3 loop spans 19 amino acids. The CDR3 is CASSPPQGAAVSSTDTQYF. As DNA, the CDR3 is TGTGCCAGCTCACCACCGCAGGGGGCAGCGGTGTCTAGCACAGATACGCAGTATTTT.

V and J are TRBV28 and TRBJ2-7, with 8 bases identical to TRBD1. The CDR3 is made up of 15 amino acids. V lost 3 bases, J lost 0 bases, and 4 bases stayed unmatched. Germline CDR1 is MDHEN and CDR2 is SYDVKM. As DNA, the CDR3 is TGTGCCAGCAGTTTCGGACAGGGATCCTCCTACGAGCAGTACTTC. As protein: CASSFGQGSSYEQYF.

This clone showed up just a few times. The J gene is TRBJ2-3, the V gene TRBV6-5, with 7 positions matching TRBD2. Germline V gives CDR1 MNHEY, CDR2 SVGAGI. The CDR3 has 14 amino acids. Unmatched junction bases numbered 4, after V lost 5 bases and J lost 2 bases. The CDR3 nucleotides read TGTGCCAGCAGTCTAGCGGAGTCCACAGATACGCAGTATTTT. Protein product: CASSLAESTDTQYF.

The chain uses TRBV28 and TRBJ2-1; D is undetermined. Per the germline V gene, CDR1 is MDHEN and CDR2 is SYDVKM. This CDR3 is built from 12 residues. Trimming shortened V by 11 bases and J by 4 bases, and 12 bases separated the two germline ends. CDR3 protein: CASGEVYNEQFF. The DNA of the CDR3 is TGTGCCTCTGGTGAGGTTTACAATGAGCAGTTCTTC.

The V gene is TRBV7-9, the J gene TRBJ1-1; tentatively, D is TRBD1 (6 bases). The germline V gene encodes CDR1 SEHNR and CDR2 FQNEAQ (reference sequence). Trimming pared 5 bases from V and 4 bases from J, leaving 14 bases between. CDR3 size: 14 residues. Here the CDR3 reads CASSHGGGGTEAFF. CDR3 sequence (DNA): TGTGCCAGCAGCCATGGGGGAGGGGGCACTGAAGCTTTCTTT.

The V gene is TRBV28, the J gene TRBJ2-2; maybe TRBD2 (7 bases). Trimming took 6 bases from V and 7 from J, leaving 15 bases between them. CDR3 length: 14 residues. CDR1 is MDHEN and CDR2 is SYDVKM in the germline V gene. The CDR3 region is CASRPGGRVGELFF. CDR3 bases: TGTGCCAGCAGACCCGGGGGGCGCGTCGGGGAGCTGTTTTTT.

The rearrangement joins TRBV6-6 to TRBJ1-5; D not certain. Trimming left V 2 bases short and J 1 base short, with 6 bases between. The CDR3 spans 14 residues. CDR1 and CDR2 (germline): MNHNY, SVGAGI (reference sequence). The CDR3 DNA reads TGTGCCAGCAGTTACGGAGGAAGCAATCAGCCCCAGCATTTT. This codes for CASSYGGSNQPQHF.

The chain uses TRBV7-9 and TRBJ2-7; tentatively, D is TRBD1 (8 bases). The CDR3 is 15 amino acids. CDR1 is SEHNR and CDR2 is FQNEAQ in the germline V gene (reference sequence). Deletions cut 2 bases from V and 4 bases from J, with 15 bases between. CDR3 amino acids: CASSLSGTGGYEQYF. The DNA for the CDR3 is TGTGCCAGCAGCTTAAGCGGGACAGGCGGGTACGAGCAGTACTTC. Full variable domain (rest looked up from reference TRBV7-9 and TRBJ2-7): DTGVSQNPRHKITKRGQNVTFRCDPISEHNRLYWYRQTLGQGPEFLTYFQNEAQLEKSRLLSDRFSAERPKGSFSTLEIQRTEQGDSAMYLCASSLSGTGGYEQYFGPGTRLTVT.

The chain has TRBV7-3 and TRBJ2-2, with D hard to call. Germline V gene sequence: CDR1 SGHTA, CDR2 FQGTGA. Trimming pared 3 bases from V and 2 bases from J, leaving 4 bases between. The CDR3 length is 13 residues. CDR3 residues: CASSFGNTGELFF. DNA for the CDR3: TGTGCCAGCAGCTTCGGTAACACCGGGGAGCTGTTTTTT.

In its sample, this clone ranks as medium-sized (0.01 to 0.1%). This rearrangement joins TRBV28 to TRBJ1-2, with D uncertain. CDR3 length equals 13 residues. V was shortened by 2 bases and J by 4 bases, with 8 bases between the two germline ends. Germline values: CDR1 MDHEN, CDR2 SYDVKM. CDR3 bases: TGTGCCAGCAGTTTAGGGCCCTTCTATGGCTACACCTTC. This gives the protein CASSLGPFYGYTF.

The rearrangement joins TRBV6-5 to TRBJ2-1; TRBD2 matches 9 bases. Per germline, CDR1 MNHEY and CDR2 SVGAGI. With 5 bases clipped from V and 7 bases from J, the junction kept 3 bases outside the gene matches. The CDR3 has 13 residues. This CDR3 reads CASSGTSKNEQFF. The CDR3 DNA is TGTGCCAGCAGTGGGACTAGCAAGAATGAGCAGTTCTTC.

The chain links TRBV4-1 to TRBJ2-1; TRBD2 matches at 8 bases. Germline V gene sequence: CDR1 MGHRA, CDR2 YSYEKL. The CDR3 consists of 19 residues. The V segment lost 0 bases and the J segment 5 bases; nucleotides outside the gene matches: 15. CDR3 sequence reads: CASSQDPPLSGSRHNEQFF. The CDR3 DNA reads TGCGCCAGCAGCCAAGATCCGCCTCTAAGCGGGAGTCGCCACAATGAGCAGTTCTTC.

The sample holds one count of this clone. This chain uses TRBV19 with TRBJ1-1; D possibly corresponds to TRBD1 (5 bases). Trimming pared 3 bases from V and 6 bases from J, leaving 14 bases between. The CDR3 has 14 residues. CDR1 is LNHDA, CDR2 SQIVND, per germline (reference sequence). The CDR3 DNA follows: TGTGCCAGTAGTATCGGCCCTTGGGGGGCTGAAGCTTTCTTT. This sequence encodes CASSIGPWGAEAFF.

The J gene is TRBJ2-7, the V gene TRBV11-2, with D possibly TRBD2 on 5 matching bases. Germline loops: CDR1 SGHAT, CDR2 FQNNGV. V gave up 4 bases and J gave up 3 bases, with 13 bases separating them. The length of the CDR3 is 14 residues. CDR3 sequence (DNA): TGTGCCAGCAGCTCCGGACTGATGGGCTACGAGCAGTACTTC. Translating it yields CASSSGLMGYEQYF.

The V gene is TRBV28, the J gene TRBJ2-7, with TRBD1 matching over 8 bases. The CDR3 length is 14 residues. Germline V gene sequence: CDR1 MDHEN, CDR2 SYDVKM. V lost 5 bases and J lost 2; bases outside the gene matches: 5. CDR3 coding DNA: TGTGCCAGCAGTCCACGGGACAGGACCTACGAGCAGTACTTC. This gives the protein CASSPRDRTYEQYF.

The chain combines TRBV5-1 with TRBJ1-1; D is possibly TRBD1 (6 bases). This CDR3 comprises 14 residues. Germline V lookup: CDR1 SGHRS, CDR2 YFSETQ. Deletions cut 4 bases from V and 4 bases from J, with 14 bases between. CDR3 loop: CASSPWTDGTEAFF. CDR3 coding DNA: TGCGCCAGCAGCCCGTGGACAGATGGCACTGAAGCTTTCTTT. Together with reference TRBV5-1 and TRBJ1-1, the CDR3 gives the full variable domain: KAGVTQTPRYLIKTRGQQVTLSCSPISGHRSVSWYQQTPGQGLQFLFEYFSETQRNKGNFPGRFSGRQFSNSRSEMNVSTLELGDSALYLCASSPWTDGTEAFFGQGTRLTVV.

The CDR3 loop is CASSLSDFSYEQYF. CDR3 DNA: TGTGCCAGCAGTTTGTCGGACTTCTCCTACGAGCAGTACTTC. The chain couples TRBV27 to TRBJ2-7; a possible D gene is TRBD2 (5 bases). Germline V gives CDR1 MNHEY, CDR2 SMNVEV (reference sequence). The CDR3 contains 14 residues. V shed 3 bases and J shed 0 bases, with 9 bases lying between them.

The J gene is TRBJ2-7, the V gene TRBV4-3; 7 nucleotides agree with TRBD1. V lost 1 base and J lost 2; bases outside the gene matches: 5. CDR1 and CDR2 (germline): LGHNA, YSLEER. CDR3 length: 15 amino acids. DNA of the CDR3: TGCGCCAGCAGCCAAGCACAGGGGTTACCCTACGAGCAGTACTTC. Residues: CASSQAQGLPYEQYF.

J is TRBJ2-1 and V is TRBV7-2; 14 bases are a match to TRBD2. J was trimmed by 7 bases and V by 5 bases; bases with no gene match: 10. Looked up from germline, CDR1 is SGHTA and CDR2 is FQGNSA. The CDR3 consists of 17 residues. This CDR3 is CASSASKGLAGVNEQFF. CDR3 DNA: TGTGCCAGCAGCGCTTCGAAGGGACTAGCGGGAGTAAATGAGCAGTTCTTC.

The CDR3 is CASSEKLTSGRPSYEQYF. The DNA of the CDR3 is TGTGCCAGCAGCGAAAAATTGACTAGCGGGCGACCATCCTACGAGCAGTACTTC. V is TRBV7-6 and J is TRBJ2-7, with TRBD2 matching 10 bases. V gave up 5 bases and J gave up 1 base; unmatched junction bases: 14. The germline gives CDR1 SGHVS, CDR2 FNYEAQ. CDR3 length equals 18 residues.

The rearrangement links TRBV11-2 to TRBJ2-1; D unresolved. The V gene's germline CDR1 is SGHAT and CDR2 FQNNGV. V lost 5 bases and J 6 bases, leaving 11 bases between the germline ends. The CDR3 is made up of 13 amino acids. CDR3 bases: TGTGCCAGCAGCCTCGACGGCGGCAATGAGCAGTTCTTC. Its protein is CASSLDGGNEQFF.

The chain carries TRBV7-8 and TRBJ2-5, with D possibly matching TRBD1 (5 bases). CDR3 length: 15 amino acids. Germline assignment: CDR1 SGHVS and CDR2 FQNEAQ. V was pared by 5 bases and J by 1 base, with 14 bases between. The CDR3 loop reads CASSTQDFPQETQYF. The CDR3 DNA reads TGTGCCAGCAGCACACAGGATTTCCCCCAAGAGACCCAGTACTTC.

The V gene is TRBV6-1, the J gene TRBJ2-7; D remains ambiguous. Germline V gene data show CDR1 as MNHNS and CDR2 as SASEGT. V lost 3 bases and J 1 base, leaving 10 bases between the germline ends. This CDR3 region has 14 residues. The CDR3 is CASSETIGSYEQYF. CDR3 sequence (DNA): TGTGCCAGCAGTGAGACAATTGGGTCCTACGAGCAGTACTTC.

This clone was detected once. V and J are TRBV11-2 and TRBJ2-5; D call uncertain. This CDR3 has 14 amino acids. CDR1 SGHAT and CDR2 FQNNGV come from the germline V gene. Trimming stripped 1 base from V and 4 bases from J, with 10 bases between. The CDR3 nucleotides read TGTGCCAGCAGCTTAGTATGGGCTCTAGAGACCCAGTACTTC. As protein: CASSLVWALETQYF.

This chain uses TRBV11-3 with TRBJ2-3; a possible D gene is TRBD2 (7 bases). Germline V gene lookup returns CDR1 SGHNT and CDR2 YENEEA. Trimming stripped 3 bases from V and 4 bases from J, with 14 bases between. CDR3 length equals 15 residues. The CDR3 region is CASSLGAGDADTQYF. The CDR3 DNA sequence: TGTGCCAGCAGCTTGGGGGCGGGAGATGCAGATACGCAGTATTTT. The full variable domain, with the rest looked up from reference TRBV11-3 and TRBJ2-3, is EAGVVQSPRYKIIEKKQPVAFWCNPISGHNTLYWYLQNLGQGPELLIRYENEEAVDDSQLPKDRFSAERLKGVDSTLKIQPAELGDSAVYLCASSLGAGDADTQYFGPGTRLTVL.

The chain combines TRBV18 with TRBJ2-2; weak D call: TRBD2 (6 bases). CDR3 length: 16 amino acids. Per germline, CDR1 KGHSH and CDR2 LQKENI. V was trimmed by 0 bases and J by 6 bases, leaving 14 bases between them. The CDR3 nucleotides are TGTGCCAGCTCACCACCGGAGGGAGGTGGTGCCGGGGAGCTGTTTTTT. Translation: CASSPPEGGGAGELFF.

This sequence joins TRBV19 and TRBJ2-1; D perhaps matches TRBD1 (5 bases). From germline, CDR1 is LNHDA and CDR2 SQIVND (reference sequence). Trimming took 7 bases from V and 0 from J, leaving 16 bases between them. The CDR3 totals 16 residues. Written as DNA, the CDR3 is TGTGCCAGTACCCCGACAGTATCCAGCTCCTACAATGAGCAGTTCTTC. This translates into CASTPTVSSSYNEQFF.

The chain employs TRBV27 and TRBJ2-7; TRBD1 matches at 8 bases. Trimming took 0 bases from V and 3 from J; bases not matched to a gene: 10. This CDR3 region has 17 residues. Looked up from germline, CDR1 is MNHEY and CDR2 is SMNVEV (reference sequence). This chain's CDR3 is CASSLSVPAGGFYEQYF. The CDR3 bases are TGTGCCAGCAGTTTATCGGTCCCAGCAGGGGGCTTCTACGAGCAGTACTTC.